The source of this T cell receptor beta chain is a study of blood T cell repertoires in COVID-19 (TCRdb year 2020). Concerning the study at large: Samples covering the acute and convalescent phases of COVID-19 were provided by collaborators in the United States, Italy and Spain. The repertoires were made available in a free public database intended to serve as a resource for research on the immune response to SARS-CoV-2. Samples came from the ongoing ImmuneRACE study (first 160 participants) plus 1,254 subjects from 6 global collaborators. Deeply sampled blood TCRbeta repertoires from subjects exposed to, actively infected with, or recovered from COVID-19 were included in the dataset. The sample metadata nearly always contained a de-identified subject ID, COVID-19 status, age in years and sex. The prospective study material was composed of cDNA or gDNA derived from T cells, B-cell-depleted T cells, or PBMCs. Where available, HLA class I and class II types were taken from metadata supplied by the sample provider and were not determined by assay-based typing.

Points the paper makes about the study in general: The amount of clinical and demographic metadata varied by source and participant and was provided uncurated.

With respect to this clone: This clone's antigen is unknown. The record has no base qualities; no much larger clone is one base away.

Spanning cysteine to phenylalanine, the CDR3 consists of 12 amino acids. Only the CDR3 region is kept as DNA, spanning 36 bases read in frame from base 1. The trim is 7 bases for V and 2 bases for J, with a gap of 8 bases between the germline ends. CDR1 and CDR2 (MDHEN, SYDVKM) derive from the germline V gene. The collaborating institutions used their own protocols to collect whole blood in K2EDTA tubes. For TCRbeta analysis, collaborator samples were shipped as frozen whole blood, as isolated PBMCs, or as DNA extracted from either sample type. TCRbeta CDR3 regions were amplified from genomic DNA by means of the immunoSEQ Assay, a bias-controlled multiplex PCR. On the study's bioinformatics: Nucleated cell counts per sample were estimated from amplification of reference gene primers within the assay. To quantify the absolute abundance of each unique TCRbeta CDR3 rearrangement, sequence reads were collapsed and filtered. For each sample, productive Simpson clonality was calculated as the square root of Simpson's diversity index across productive rearrangements. Held by TCRdb, this immuneACCESS table contains in-frame sequences only and omits some clones. Under half of the omission traces to an unresolved V gene where checked; the cause of the rest is unknown. V, J and clone size are those of that table, while D and trimming were read from the DNA. The sample yields 65,000 to 70,000 clones; roughly nine tenths were counted once. Around 20% of the sample goes to the ten largest clones.

Material: peripheral blood. The chain uses TRBV28 and TRBJ1-2, with the identity of the D gene unclear. This sequence was found in a woman older than 75 with acute or convalescent COVID-19. The DNA reads as follows: TGTGCCAGCAATATTCAGAACTATGGCTACACCTTC. This sequence encodes CASNIQNYGYTF.